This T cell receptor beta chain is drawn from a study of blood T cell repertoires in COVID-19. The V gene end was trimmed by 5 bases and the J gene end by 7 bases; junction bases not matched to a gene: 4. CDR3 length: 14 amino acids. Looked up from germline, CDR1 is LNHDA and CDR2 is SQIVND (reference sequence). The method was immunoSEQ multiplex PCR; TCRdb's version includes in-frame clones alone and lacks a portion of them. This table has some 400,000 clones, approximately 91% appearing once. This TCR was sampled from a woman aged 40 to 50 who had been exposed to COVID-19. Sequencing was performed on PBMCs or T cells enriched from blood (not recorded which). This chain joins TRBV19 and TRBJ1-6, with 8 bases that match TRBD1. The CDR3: CASSPGTGNSPLHF. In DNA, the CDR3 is TGTGCCAGTAGTCCAGGGACAGGAAATTCACCCCTCCACTTT.